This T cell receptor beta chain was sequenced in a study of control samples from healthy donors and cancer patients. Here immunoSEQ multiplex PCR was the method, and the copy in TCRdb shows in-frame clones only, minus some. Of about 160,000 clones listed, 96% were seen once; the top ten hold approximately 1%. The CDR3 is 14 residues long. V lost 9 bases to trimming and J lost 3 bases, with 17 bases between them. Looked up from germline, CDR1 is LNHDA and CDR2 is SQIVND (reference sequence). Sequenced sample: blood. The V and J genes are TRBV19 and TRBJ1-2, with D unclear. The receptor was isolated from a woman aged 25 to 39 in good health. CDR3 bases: TGTGCCAGCACGAAGGCCGCTCCTGACTATGGCTACACCTTC. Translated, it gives CASTKAAPDYGYTF.